The entry that follows covers one T cell receptor beta chain sequence. This clonotype was recorded a few times. This receptor's antigen is unknown. Per-base qualities were not stored, and no clone one base away is much larger. This specimen belongs to a study of CD8 T cells in ankylosing spondylitis (dated by TCRdb to the late 2010s). With respect to the entire study: The study set out to find disease-linked TCR variants by profiling T cell receptor beta repertoires in ankylosing spondylitis patients and healthy donors. The full study cohort was made up of approximately 24 ankylosing spondylitis patients and roughly 100 healthy donors. Peripheral blood was sampled, and synovial fluid was additionally collected from ankylosing spondylitis patients. Paper-wide results and their limitations: Blood from ankylosing spondylitis patients appeared to be characterized by a TCR beta motif composed of several highly homologous amino acid variants. Some of the motif variants had been reported before in the synovial fluid and blood of reactive arthritis patients, a finding that suggests common disease-initiation mechanisms. Significant enrichment of the disease-linked clones was reported in matched synovial fluid samples from ankylosing spondylitis patients. A CD8+ phenotype was shown by the disease-linked clones, which were found at relatively low frequencies in peripheral blood.

Sequencing instrument: Illumina HiSeq 2500. Quantitative 5'-RACE with molecular barcodes was used to prepare TCR beta libraries. The source study handled its data this way. To identify disease-linked TCR variants, a new computational method was used, one built on a probabilistic model of VDJ rearrangement. The raw public reads went through TCRdb reprocessing: fastp at Q25, MiXCR clone calling, in-frame beta chains kept. Entries that share a CDR3 protein sequence are merged under the most common genes and DNA. The V and J calls and clone size come from TCRdb's table, not from the authors' own analysis. The sample yields some 700,000 distinct CDR3 sequences; roughly 19% were counted once. The top ten constitute around 19% of the sample. The clonotype comes from a male donor with ankylosing spondylitis. The sample consisted of blood, either unsorted or a sorted T cell fraction (not recorded which).

The nucleotides are TGTGCCAGCAGTTACGGCGGGACAGGGGGCGAGACCCAGTACTTC. It translates to CASSYGGTGGETQYF. The sequence is built from TRBV6-2 or TRBV6-3 and TRBJ2-5; the central 12 bases match TRBD1. Trimming accounts for 2 bases at V and 5 bases at J, while the number of junction bases matched to no gene is 3. CDR1 and CDR2, per the germline V gene, are MNHEY and SVGEGT. The CDR3 contains 15 residues, cysteine and phenylalanine counted. Only the CDR3 portion is preserved as DNA: 45 bases, with reading frame beginning at the first base.